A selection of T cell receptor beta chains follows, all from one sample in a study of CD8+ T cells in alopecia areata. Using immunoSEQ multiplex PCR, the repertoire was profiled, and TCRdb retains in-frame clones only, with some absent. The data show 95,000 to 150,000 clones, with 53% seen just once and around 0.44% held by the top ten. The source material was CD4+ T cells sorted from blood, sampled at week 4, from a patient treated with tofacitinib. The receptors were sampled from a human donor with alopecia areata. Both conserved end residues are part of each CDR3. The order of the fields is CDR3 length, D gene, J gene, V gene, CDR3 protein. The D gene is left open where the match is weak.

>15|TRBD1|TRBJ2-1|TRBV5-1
CASSLDRVGDNEQFF
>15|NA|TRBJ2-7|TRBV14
CASSRQGGGVGEQYF
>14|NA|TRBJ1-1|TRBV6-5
CASRGVGGRAEAFF
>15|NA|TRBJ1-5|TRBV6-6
CASSNYLQGNQPQHF
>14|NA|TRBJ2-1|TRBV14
CASSGLTGDNEQFF
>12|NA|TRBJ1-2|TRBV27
CASSSPPGGYTF
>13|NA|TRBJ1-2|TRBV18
CASSPAPGYGYTF
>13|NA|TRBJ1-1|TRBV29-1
CSVGHGGNGEAFF
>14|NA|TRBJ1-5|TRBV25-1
CASSESLSNQPQHF
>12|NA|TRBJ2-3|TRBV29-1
CSVEIAEGSQYF
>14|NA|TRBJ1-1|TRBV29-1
CSVDRIGGRAEAFF
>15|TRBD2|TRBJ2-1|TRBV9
CASSVGTSEANEQFF
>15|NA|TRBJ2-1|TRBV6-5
CASRPSVNSYNEQFF
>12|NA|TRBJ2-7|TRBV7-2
CASSFTGYEQYF
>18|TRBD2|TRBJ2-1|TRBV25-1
CASSDLPPGLAGVMEQFF
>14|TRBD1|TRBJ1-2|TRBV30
CAWSVPGQLSGYTF
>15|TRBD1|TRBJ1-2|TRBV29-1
CSVADSFAGGLGYTF
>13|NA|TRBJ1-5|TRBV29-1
CSVGGVNNQPQHF
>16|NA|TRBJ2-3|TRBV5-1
CASSLIGGRGADTQYF
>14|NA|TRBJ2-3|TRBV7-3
CASSAQTSTDTQYF
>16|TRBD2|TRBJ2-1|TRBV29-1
CSAFYGASGRGNEQFF
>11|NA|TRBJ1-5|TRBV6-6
CASSYGQNQHF
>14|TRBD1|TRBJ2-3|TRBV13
CASSQGGRTDTQYF
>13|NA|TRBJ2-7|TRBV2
CASSPGASYEQYF
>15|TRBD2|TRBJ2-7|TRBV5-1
CASSLDTAGGGEQYF
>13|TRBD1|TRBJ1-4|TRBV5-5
CASSRTGNEKLFF
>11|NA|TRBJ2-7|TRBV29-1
CSVTLTREQYF
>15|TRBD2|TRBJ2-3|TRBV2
CASLLAGENTDTQYF